What follows are 19 T cell receptor beta chains derived from one specimen sequenced in a study of T cell responses to AZD1222 COVID-19 vaccine. TCRdb keeps only in-frame clones here, not all; method: immunoSEQ multiplex PCR. Here the sample spans about 120,000 clones, 92% being singletons. The source material was peripheral blood, sampled 28 days after the second AZD1222 dose. The source of these receptors is an adult who received the AZD1222 COVID-19 vaccine.

The chain is built from TRBV12-3 or TRBV12-4 and TRBJ2-1; D ambiguous. CDR3 length: 13 amino acids. The ends were cut back, 3 bases at V and 5 bases at J, with 8 bases in the middle. CDR3 nucleotides: TGTGCCAGCAGTTTTAACACCGACAATGAGCAGTTCTTC. This sequence encodes CASSFNTDNEQFF.

The gene calls are TRBV18 and TRBJ2-3; 8 positions agree with TRBD1. This CDR3 has 17 residues. Germline CDR1 is KGHSH and CDR2 is LQKENI. V was clipped by 1 base and J by 5 bases; unmatched bases: 11. The CDR3 reads CASSPRPGTGHKDTQYF. CDR3 bases: TGTGCCAGCTCACCACGCCCCGGGACAGGCCACAAAGATACGCAGTATTTT. Variable domain in full (rest from reference TRBV18 and TRBJ2-3): NAGVMQNPRHLVRRRGQEARLRCSPMKGHSHVYWYRQLPEEGLKFMVYLQKENIIDESGMPKERFSAEFPKEGPSILRIQQVVRGDSAAYFCASSPRPGTGHKDTQYFGPGTRLTVL.

V gene TRBV6-5 combines with J gene TRBJ1-2; 7 nucleotides align to TRBD1. CDR3 length: 14 amino acids. Losses at the gene ends were 8 bases for V and 4 bases for J; bases not matched to a gene: 10. The V gene's germline CDR1 is MNHEY and CDR2 SVGAGI. The CDR3 DNA sequence: TGTGCCAGCCGGGATAAGGACAGGATCTATGGCTACACCTTC. Amino acids: CASRDKDRIYGYTF.

The chain joins TRBV7-2 to TRBJ2-7; a possible D gene is TRBD2 (5 bases). Germline CDR1 SGHTA, CDR2 FQGNSA. V gave up 2 bases and J gave up 6 bases, with 17 bases separating them. The CDR3 is 15 amino acids. Here the CDR3 reads CASSLYIGPGSEQYF. CDR3 coding DNA: TGTGCCAGCAGCTTATACATCGGACCGGGATCCGAGCAGTACTTC.

V gene TRBV10-3 combines with J gene TRBJ2-1; 11 bases are a match to TRBD2. The CDR3 runs 14 residues. The V segment lost 6 bases and the J segment 8 bases; nucleotides outside the gene matches: 6. CDR1 and CDR2 (germline): ENHRY, SYGVKD. This CDR3 is CAIRLAGEVDEQFF. CDR3 DNA sequence: TGTGCCATCAGACTAGCGGGAGAGGTGGATGAGCAGTTCTTC.

The CDR3 DNA reads TGTGCCAGCAGCATCAGACAGCGGAACACTGAAGCTTTCTTT. Protein product: CASSIRQRNTEAFF. The J gene is TRBJ1-1, the V gene TRBV21-1; TRBD1 is the table's D call, not checked against the DNA. TRBV21-1 represents a pseudogene. This CDR3 spans 14 amino acids.

The rearrangement links TRBV7-2 to TRBJ2-7; D is perhaps TRBD1 (5 bases). V shed 1 base and J shed 0 bases, with 10 bases lying between them. Germline V gene lookup returns CDR1 SGHTA and CDR2 FQGNSA. This CDR3 comprises 15 residues. The CDR3 loop is CASSLGTFPSYEQYF. The CDR3 DNA sequence: TGTGCCAGCAGCTTAGGGACATTCCCCTCCTACGAGCAGTACTTC.

This chain connects TRBV2 to TRBJ2-7; 11 bases fit TRBD1. This CDR3 is built from 14 residues. V shed 2 bases and J 8 bases; nucleotides not matched to a gene: 5. Germline assignment: CDR1 SNHLY and CDR2 FYNNEI. CDR3 protein: CASSERGQGDQQYF. In nucleotides, the CDR3 is TGTGCCAGCAGTGAAAGGGGACAGGGGGATCAGCAGTACTTC.

For this clone: Other DNA sequences in this sample translate to the same CDR3. The J gene is TRBJ1-5, the V gene TRBV15; D is ambiguous. The CDR3 is made up of 14 amino acids. The germline CDR1 and CDR2 sequences are LNHNV and YYDKDF (reference sequence). Trimming pared 0 bases from V and 7 bases from J, leaving 10 bases between. CDR3 amino acids: CATSRDPTGQPQHF. In DNA form, the CDR3 reads TGTGCCACCAGCAGAGATCCCACGGGACAGCCCCAGCATTTT.

The chain is built from TRBV2 and TRBJ1-6, with 8 nucleotides matching TRBD1. The germline V gene encodes CDR1 SNHLY and CDR2 FYNNEI. V dropped 6 bases and J dropped 6; count of bases not matched to a gene: 7. The CDR3 length is 15 residues. The CDR3 loop is CASRPTGGPNSPLHF. DNA of the CDR3: TGTGCCAGCAGGCCAACAGGGGGGCCTAATTCACCCCTCCACTTT.

This CDR3 is CASSLGRQFYGYTF. DNA for the CDR3: TGTGCCAGCAGCTTAGGCCGGCAGTTCTATGGCTACACCTTC. This sequence joins TRBV13 and TRBJ1-2; no definite D call. CDR3 length equals 14 residues. Germline loops: CDR1 PRHDT, CDR2 FYEKMQ (reference sequence). Trimming pared 0 bases from V and 4 bases from J, leaving 9 bases between.

The V call is TRBV10-3, the J call TRBJ2-2; 7 positions match TRBD2. The V and J ends lost 4 bases and 0 bases, in that order; junction bases with no gene match: 5. The V gene's germline CDR1 is ENHRY and CDR2 SYGVKD. The CDR3 sequence is 16 residues long. CDR3 nucleotide sequence: TGTGCCATCAGTGGCCTAGCGGACCCGAACACCGGGGAGCTGTTTTTT. This gives the protein CAISGLADPNTGELFF.

Concerning this clone itself: Germline and junction disagree at one end, which may indicate a read error. The rearrangement joins TRBV28 to TRBJ2-1; the match to TRBD2 covers 9 bases. CDR1 is MDHEN, CDR2 SYDVKM, per germline. This CDR3 is built from 13 residues. The CDR3 coding sequence is TGCGCCAGCAGGCTAGCGGGAATCAATGAGCAGTTCTTC. Encoded protein: CASRLAGINEQFF.

The chain recombines TRBV10-1 with TRBJ2-5, with 8 bases aligning to TRBD2. J was trimmed by 5 bases and V by 10 bases; bases with no gene match: 9. This CDR3 is 13 amino acids long. The germline V gene encodes CDR1 WNHNN and CDR2 SYGVQD (reference sequence). The CDR3 is CATREGLSETQYF. For the CDR3, the DNA is TGCGCCACCCGGGAGGGGTTGAGTGAGACCCAGTACTTC.

This chain uses TRBV9 with TRBJ2-3; D ambiguous. Looked up from germline, CDR1 is SGDLS and CDR2 is YYNGEE. CDR3 length: 12 amino acids. V shed 6 bases and J shed 5 bases, with 10 bases lying between them. The CDR3 sequence: CASNRVGDTQYF. DNA for the CDR3: TGTGCCAGCAACCGCGTCGGAGATACGCAGTATTTT.

The rearrangement links TRBV5-4 to TRBJ1-6, with TRBD1 as a possible D gene (5 bases). Trimming took off 6 bases at V and 6 bases at J, with 13 bases between the two ends. The CDR3 extends over 14 amino acids. Germline lookup yields CDR1 SGHNT and CDR2 YYREEE (reference sequence). The CDR3 is CASTLRDANSPLHF. CDR3 sequence (DNA): TGTGCCAGCACCCTCCGGGACGCTAATTCACCCCTCCACTTT.

V and J are TRBV30 and TRBJ2-5, with D possibly being TRBD2 (6 bases). V was clipped by 5 bases and J by 1 base, with 17 bases between them. The CDR3 totals 15 residues. Germline lookup yields CDR1 GTSNPN and CDR2 SVGIG (reference sequence). The CDR3 is CAWVPFGGTQETQYF. The CDR3 coding sequence is TGTGCCTGGGTACCCTTTGGGGGGACCCAAGAGACCCAGTACTTC.

The CDR3 DNA is TGCGCCAGCAGTGCTACGGGACGGGACACAGATACGCAGTATTTT. Its protein product is CASSATGRDTDTQYF. The chain links TRBV10-1 to TRBJ2-3; possibly TRBD1 or TRBD2 for D (5 bases each). Trimming took off 4 bases at V and 2 bases at J, with 13 bases between the two ends. Germline lookup yields CDR1 WNHNN and CDR2 SYGVQD (reference sequence). CDR3 length equals 15 residues.

The rearrangement joins TRBV9 to TRBJ1-2; the D is unclear. The V gene lost 1 base and the J gene lost 7 bases, with 14 bases spanning the gap. This CDR3 is 14 amino acids long. Germline assignment: CDR1 SGDLS and CDR2 YYNGEE. CDR3 amino acids: CASSVTGSKSGYTF. The CDR3 region has the DNA TGTGCCAGCAGCGTAACCGGGTCTAAATCTGGCTACACCTTC.